This paragraph reports one T cell receptor beta chain. Its target is unknown. This entry is derived from a study of T cells in Graves' hyperthyroidism and ophthalmopathy. Graves' hyperthyroidism is called stable when ophthalmopathy does not progress within 18 months. RNA transcripts gave rise to amplified TCR beta CDR3 regions. An initial round of RT-PCR targeting the TCR CDR3 relied on the HTBI primer set. Using its own MiXCR run on the multiplex PCR reads, TCRdb lists one record per CDR3 protein. The table records about 360,000 distinct CDR3 sequences, about 13% of them present only once. Study findings and constraints: Before onset, ophthalmopathy was predicted by the model a median around 6 months earlier.

This clonotype originated in a woman between 18 and 30 years old with Graves' hyperthyroidism. The specimen sequenced was blood.

CDR3 nucleotides: TGTGCCAGCAGCTCCTCCGGGACCCCCAAGTACGAGACCCAGTACTTC. Amino acid sequence: CASSSSGTPKYETQYF. The V and J genes are TRBV7-3 and TRBJ2-5; D is tentatively TRBD1 or TRBD2 (5 bases each). The CDR3 spans 16 residues. Between the trimmed V and J ends, which lost 4 bases and 5 bases, there was a span of 20 bases. CDR1 and CDR2 from the germline V gene are SGHTA and FQGTGA.